The rows below give T cell receptor beta chains drawn from one sample of a study of PD-1 blockade in classical Hodgkin lymphoma. Clones were read by immunoSEQ multiplex PCR, and TCRdb kept only the in-frame ones, dropping some. The sample includes 20,000 to 25,000 clones, approximately 69% of them seen just once. The source was peripheral blood mononuclear cells (PBMCs), collected at baseline. The receptors were gathered from a human donor with classical Hodgkin lymphoma. Both conserved end residues are part of each CDR3. The D gene is left open where the match is weak. For some rows the clone size is stated as once, few or many, or as a class when expanded; others skip it.

TRBV6-1	TRBJ2-7	.	15	TRBD1	TGTGCCAGCAGTCCAGGACAGGGTCGAGAGTACGAGCAGTACTTC	CASSPGQGREYEQYF
TRBV19	TRBJ2-3	.	13	TRBD2	TGTGCCAGTGTTCTAGCGGGCCAGGATACGCAGTATTTT	CASVLAGQDTQYF
TRBV30	TRBJ2-3	.	18	TRBD2	TGTGCCTGGAGTCGGGGACTAGCGGGAACATCATACACAGATACGCAGTATTTT	CAWSRGLAGTSYTDTQYF
TRBV18	TRBJ2-6	.	17	.	TGTGCCAGCTCACCGAACAGTGAGAGCTCTGGGGCCAACGTCCTGACTTTC	CASSPNSESSGANVLTF
TRBV5-1	TRBJ2-3	.	14	.	TGCGCCAGCAGCTTGGACGGTAGCACAGATACGCAGTATTTT	CASSLDGSTDTQYF
TRBV2	TRBJ1-2	few	13	.	TGTGCCAGCCCGACGGATTCTAACTATGGCTACACCTTC	CASPTDSNYGYTF
TRBV30	TRBJ2-7	few	13	.	TGTGCCTGGAACCAGGAGAGGAGGGACGAGCAGTACTTC	CAWNQERRDEQYF
TRBV10-3	TRBJ2-7	.	14	.	TGTGCCATCAGTGTCGGGGGAGGTACCTACGAGCAGTACTTC	CAISVGGGTYEQYF
TRBV28	TRBJ2-1	few	12	TRBD2	TGTGCCAGCACCCTAAGCGGGGATGAGCAGTTCTTC	CASTLSGDEQFF
TRBV27	TRBJ2-2	.	14	.	TGTGCCACCACGGCAGGGGCGAACACCGGGGAGCTGTTTTTT	CATTAGANTGELFF
TRBV7-2	TRBJ2-1	once	12	.	TGTGCCAGCAGCAAGACAGTGGGTGAGCAGTTCTTC	CASSKTVGEQFF
TRBV19	TRBJ2-7	few	17	TRBD2	TGTGCCAGTAGTAGCCGGACTGGGGTAGCGGGGGCCTACGAGCAGTACTTC	CASSSRTGVAGAYEQYF
TRBV4-3	TRBJ2-2	few	16	.	TGCGCCAGCAGCCCATCAACAGGTCTAGGGACCGGGGAGCTGTTTTTT	CASSPSTGLGTGELFF
TRBV27	TRBJ2-3	.	17	TRBD1	TGTGCCAGCAGTTTATCTTTTGGGGGACAGTCCACAGATACGCAGTATTTT	CASSLSFGGQSTDTQYF
TRBV7-9	TRBJ2-7	.	12	TRBD1	TGTGCCAGCAGCATGACAGGGGGCACGCAGTACTTC	CASSMTGGTQYF
TRBV7-8	TRBJ2-7	.	14	TRBD1	TGTGCCAGCAGCTTGGGGACAGGCTCCTACGAGCAGTACTTC	CASSLGTGSYEQYF
TRBV6-1	TRBJ2-7	.	12	TRBD1	TGTGCCAGCAAGGGACAGGGGTACGAGCAGTACTTC	CASKGQGYEQYF
TRBV9	TRBJ1-5	.	16	TRBD1	TGTGCCAGCAGCCCATCAGGGGGCTGGGGCAATCAGCCCCAGCATTTT	CASSPSGGWGNQPQHF
TRBV9	TRBJ1-5	few	18	TRBD1	TGTGCCATCCGACGGGCGGGACAGGGGGTTATTAGCAATCAGCCCCAGCATTTT	CAIRRAGQGVISNQPQHF
TRBV7-9	TRBJ2-7	.	14	.	TGTGCCAGCAGCGACTTACAGGAAACCTACGAGCAGTACTTC	CASSDLQETYEQYF
TRBV7-2	TRBJ1-3	.	15	.	TGTGCCAGCAGCACCCGGGCCAGCACGTTAAACACCATATATTTT	CASSTRASTLNTIYF
TRBV7-9	TRBJ2-3	.	12	.	TGTGCCAGCAGCTTATACGTAGATACGCAGTATTTT	CASSLYVDTQYF
TRBV11-3	TRBJ1-5	.	15	.	TGTGCCAGCAGCTTAGGCCGGGGGGCAGTTCAGCCCCAGCATTTT	CASSLGRGAVQPQHF
TRBV5-1	TRBJ2-3	.	16	.	TGCGCCAGCAGCTTCCTGACATCGGTCTTGGAGGATACGCAGTATTTT	CASSFLTSVLEDTQYF
TRBV7-2	TRBJ2-7	.	15	TRBD2	TGTGCCAGCAGGATAGCGGGGGGCCTGGGCTACGAGCAGTACTTC	CASRIAGGLGYEQYF
TRBV7-9	TRBJ1-1	.	14	.	TGTGCCAGCAGCTTAAGCGGGAGTAACACTGAAGCTTTCTTT	CASSLSGSNTEAFF
TRBV6-6	TRBJ1-4	.	14	.	TGTGCCAGCAGCCAGGGGTGGGCGGGTGAAAAACTGTTTTTT	CASSQGWAGEKLFF
TRBV18	TRBJ2-5	.	15	TRBD1	TGTGCCAGCTCGCCTTACAGGGGGTACCAAGAGACCCAGTACTTC	CASSPYRGYQETQYF
TRBV27	TRBJ2-6	.	19	TRBD1	TGTGCCAGCAGTTTCAACCCCGGGACAGGGAAGGATGGGGCCAACGTCCTGACTTTC	CASSFNPGTGKDGANVLTF